The next 5 T cell receptor beta chains were all read from a single sample in a study of OX40 agonist ivuxolimab in advanced cancers. Clones were sequenced by immunoSEQ multiplex PCR, and TCRdb holds only the in-frame ones, with some missing. The sample holds more than 65,000 clones; roughly 84% are singletons and the top ten take approximately 6.1%. The sequences come from CD4+ or CD8+ T cells sorted from blood, collected in a trial of the OX40 agonist ivuxolimab. The receptors were sampled from an adult with an advanced solid tumor such as melanoma, head and neck, liver or kidney cancer.

This clone was seen only once. The CDR3: CASSIVYRPLRQTYGYTF. CDR3 DNA sequence: TGTGCCAGTAGTATCGTATACCGCCCTCTTAGGCAGACCTATGGCTACACCTTC. The V gene is TRBV19, the J gene TRBJ1-2; D is uncertain. The CDR3 runs 18 residues. From germline, CDR1 is LNHDA and CDR2 SQIVND (reference sequence). With 3 bases removed from V and 4 bases from J, the gap between germline ends came to 24 bases.

The rearrangement uses TRBV7-3 and TRBJ1-2; 7 positions match TRBD1. This CDR3 has 13 amino acids. Germline trimming cut 4 bases from V and 4 bases from J; bases unmatched to any gene: 3. Germline CDR1 SGHTA, CDR2 FQGTGA. CDR3 residues: CASSSGQFYGYTF. DNA of the CDR3: TGTGCCAGCAGCTCGGGACAGTTCTATGGCTACACCTTC.

The chain is built from TRBV6-5 and TRBJ1-1; D is ambiguous. V dropped 2 bases and J dropped 2 bases, with 6 bases sitting between them. Per the germline V gene, CDR1 is MNHEY and CDR2 is SVGAGI. There are 13 residues in the CDR3. CDR3 DNA sequence: TGTGCCAGCAGTTACGAGGAAAACACTGAAGCTTTCTTT. It translates to CASSYEENTEAFF.

The chain has TRBV10-3 and TRBJ2-7; TRBD1 agrees at 8 bases. The CDR3 totals 15 residues. V dropped 5 bases and J dropped 3; count of bases not matched to a gene: 9. Germline-derived CDR1 and CDR2 are ENHRY and SYGVKD. The CDR3: CAISFAGTGLYEQYF. CDR3 bases: TGTGCCATCAGTTTCGCCGGGACAGGCCTCTACGAGCAGTACTTC.

This clone was observed once. The V and J genes are TRBV19 and TRBJ2-7; TRBD1 is a possible D gene (6 bases). Germline V gene lookup returns CDR1 LNHDA and CDR2 SQIVND (reference sequence). V dropped 2 bases and J dropped 3 bases, with 23 bases sitting between them. CDR3 length: 18 residues. CDR3 DNA sequence: TGTGCCAGTAGTATAAGGCGGCAGGGGAGTAGGGGATTCTACGAGCAGTACTTC. Translation gives CASSIRRQGSRGFYEQYF.